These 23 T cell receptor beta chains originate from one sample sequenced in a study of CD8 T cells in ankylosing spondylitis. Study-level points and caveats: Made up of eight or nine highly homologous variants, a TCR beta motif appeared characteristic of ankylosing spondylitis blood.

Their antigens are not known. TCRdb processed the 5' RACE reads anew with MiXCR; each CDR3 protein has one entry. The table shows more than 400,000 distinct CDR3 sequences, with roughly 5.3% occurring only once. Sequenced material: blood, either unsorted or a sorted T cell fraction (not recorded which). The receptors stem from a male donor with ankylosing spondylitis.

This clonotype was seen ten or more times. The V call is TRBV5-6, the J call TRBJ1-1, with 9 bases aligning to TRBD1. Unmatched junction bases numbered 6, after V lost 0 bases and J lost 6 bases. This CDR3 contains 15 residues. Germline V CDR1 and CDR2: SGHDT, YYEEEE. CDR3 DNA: TGTGCCAGCAGCTTGGCATTGGACAGGGGCCCTGAAGCTTTCTTT. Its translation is CASSLALDRGPEAFF.

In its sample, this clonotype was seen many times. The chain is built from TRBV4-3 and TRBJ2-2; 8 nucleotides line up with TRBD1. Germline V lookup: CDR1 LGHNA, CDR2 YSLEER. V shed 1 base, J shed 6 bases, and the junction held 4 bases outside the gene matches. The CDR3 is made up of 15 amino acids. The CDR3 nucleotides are TGCGCCAGCAGCCAAGGGACAGGGTTTTCCGGGGAGCTGTTTTTT. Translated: CASSQGTGFSGELFF.

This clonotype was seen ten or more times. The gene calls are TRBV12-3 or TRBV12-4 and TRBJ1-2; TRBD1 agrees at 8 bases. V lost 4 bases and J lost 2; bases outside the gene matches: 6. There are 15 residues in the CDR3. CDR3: CASSYLQGANYGYTF. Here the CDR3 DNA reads TGTGCCAGCAGTTACTTGCAGGGGGCAAACTATGGCTACACCTTC.

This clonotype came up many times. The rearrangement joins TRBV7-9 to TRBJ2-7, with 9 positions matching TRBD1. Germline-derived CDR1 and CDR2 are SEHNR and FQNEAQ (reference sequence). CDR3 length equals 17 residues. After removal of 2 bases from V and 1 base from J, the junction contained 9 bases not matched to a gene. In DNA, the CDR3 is TGTGCCAGCAGCTTAATGCCAGGGACAGGGACTTCCTACGAGCAGTACTTC. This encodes CASSLMPGTGTSYEQYF.

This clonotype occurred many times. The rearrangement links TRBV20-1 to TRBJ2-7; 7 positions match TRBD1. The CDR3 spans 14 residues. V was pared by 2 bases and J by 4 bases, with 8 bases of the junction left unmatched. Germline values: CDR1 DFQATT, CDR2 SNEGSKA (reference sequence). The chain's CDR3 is CSARRPGTAYEQYF. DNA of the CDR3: TGCAGTGCTAGACGACCCGGGACAGCTTACGAGCAGTACTTC.

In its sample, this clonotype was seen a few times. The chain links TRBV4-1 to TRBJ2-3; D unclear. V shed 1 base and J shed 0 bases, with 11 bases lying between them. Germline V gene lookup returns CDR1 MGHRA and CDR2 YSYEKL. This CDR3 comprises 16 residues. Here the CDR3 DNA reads TGCGCCAGCAGCCAAGTTTGGCGGTCTAGCACAGATACGCAGTATTTT. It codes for CASSQVWRSSTDTQYF.

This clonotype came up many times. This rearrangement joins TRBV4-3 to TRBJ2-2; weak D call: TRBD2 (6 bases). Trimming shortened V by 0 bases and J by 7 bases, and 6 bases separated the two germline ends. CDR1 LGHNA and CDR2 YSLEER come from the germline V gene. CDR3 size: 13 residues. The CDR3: CASSQDSGGELFF. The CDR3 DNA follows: TGCGCCAGCAGCCAAGATAGCGGCGGGGAGCTGTTTTTT.

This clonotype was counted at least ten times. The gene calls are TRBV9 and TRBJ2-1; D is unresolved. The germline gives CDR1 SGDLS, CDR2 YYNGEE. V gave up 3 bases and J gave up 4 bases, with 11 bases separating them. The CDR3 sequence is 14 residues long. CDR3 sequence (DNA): TGTGCCAGCAGCGCGTTCGGACCATACAATGAGCAGTTCTTC. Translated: CASSAFGPYNEQFF.

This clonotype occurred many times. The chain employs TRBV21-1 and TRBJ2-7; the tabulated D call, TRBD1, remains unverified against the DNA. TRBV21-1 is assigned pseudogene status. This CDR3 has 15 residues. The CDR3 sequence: CASSIGTPLVYEQYF. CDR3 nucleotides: TGTGCCAGCAGCATAGGGACCCCCCTGGTCTACGAGCAGTACTTC.

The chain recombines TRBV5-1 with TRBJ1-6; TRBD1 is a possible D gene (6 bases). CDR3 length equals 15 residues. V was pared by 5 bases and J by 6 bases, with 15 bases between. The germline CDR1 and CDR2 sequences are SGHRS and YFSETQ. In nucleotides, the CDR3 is TGCGCCAGCAGACTGGGGGCAGCCGTTAATTCACCCCTCCACTTT. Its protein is CASRLGAAVNSPLHF.

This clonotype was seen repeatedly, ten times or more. CDR3 protein: CASSSPGGTSGKETQYF. CDR3 nucleotide sequence: TGTGCCAGCAGTTCACCGGGGGGGACTAGCGGTAAAGAGACCCAGTACTTC. This chain uses TRBV28 with TRBJ2-5; TRBD2 aligns across 11 bases. The CDR3 is 17 amino acids. Germline CDR1 MDHEN, CDR2 SYDVKM. The ends lost 4 bases at V and 3 bases at J; junction bases unmatched: 10.

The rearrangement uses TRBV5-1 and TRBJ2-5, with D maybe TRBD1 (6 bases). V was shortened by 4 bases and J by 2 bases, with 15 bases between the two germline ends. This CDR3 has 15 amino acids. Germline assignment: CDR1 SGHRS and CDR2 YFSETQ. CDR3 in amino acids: CASSIRGGQQETQYF. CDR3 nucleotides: TGCGCCAGCAGCATAAGGGGCGGACAGCAAGAGACCCAGTACTTC.

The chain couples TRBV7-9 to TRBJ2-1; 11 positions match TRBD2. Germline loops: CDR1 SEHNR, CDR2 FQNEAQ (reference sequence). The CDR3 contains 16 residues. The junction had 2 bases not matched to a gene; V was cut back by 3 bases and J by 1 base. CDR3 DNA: TGTGCCAGCAGCTTCACTAGCGGGGGTTCCTACAATGAGCAGTTCTTC. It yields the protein CASSFTSGGSYNEQFF.

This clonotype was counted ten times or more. CDR3 amino acids: CSARDLPSGDNEQFF. Written as DNA, the CDR3 is TGCAGTGCTAGAGATTTGCCTAGCGGGGACAATGAGCAGTTCTTC. The chain couples TRBV20-1 to TRBJ2-1, with 9 bases identical to TRBD2. This CDR3 is 15 amino acids long. Germline V gene lookup returns CDR1 DFQATT and CDR2 SNEGSKA (reference sequence). J gave up 5 bases and V 0 bases, and 5 bases lay outside the gene matches.

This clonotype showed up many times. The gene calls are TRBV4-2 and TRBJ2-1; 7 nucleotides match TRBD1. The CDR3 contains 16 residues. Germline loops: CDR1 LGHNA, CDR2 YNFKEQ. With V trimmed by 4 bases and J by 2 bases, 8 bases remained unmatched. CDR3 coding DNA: TGTGCCAGCAGCCTAGAGACAGGGAAAGCCTACAATGAGCAGTTCTTC. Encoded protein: CASSLETGKAYNEQFF.

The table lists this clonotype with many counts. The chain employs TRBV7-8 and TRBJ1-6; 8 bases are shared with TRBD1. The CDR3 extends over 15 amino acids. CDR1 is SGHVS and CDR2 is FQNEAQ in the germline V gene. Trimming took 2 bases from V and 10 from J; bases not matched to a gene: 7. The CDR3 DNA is TGTGCCAGCAGCTTACTCAACAGGGGGTCATCACCCCTCCACTTT. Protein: CASSLLNRGSSPLHF.

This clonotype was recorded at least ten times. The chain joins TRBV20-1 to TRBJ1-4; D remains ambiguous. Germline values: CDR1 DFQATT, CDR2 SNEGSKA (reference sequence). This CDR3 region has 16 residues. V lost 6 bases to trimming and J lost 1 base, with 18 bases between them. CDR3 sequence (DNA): TGCAGTGCCCCCGCTAGTTTAAGGGTAACTAATGAAAAACTGTTTTTT. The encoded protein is CSAPASLRVTNEKLFF.

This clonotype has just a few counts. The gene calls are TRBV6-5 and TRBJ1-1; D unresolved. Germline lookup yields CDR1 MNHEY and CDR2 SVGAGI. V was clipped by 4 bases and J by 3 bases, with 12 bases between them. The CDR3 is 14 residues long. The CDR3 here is CASSSVGFYTEAFF. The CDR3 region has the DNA TGTGCCAGCAGTTCGGTGGGATTTTACACTGAAGCTTTCTTT.

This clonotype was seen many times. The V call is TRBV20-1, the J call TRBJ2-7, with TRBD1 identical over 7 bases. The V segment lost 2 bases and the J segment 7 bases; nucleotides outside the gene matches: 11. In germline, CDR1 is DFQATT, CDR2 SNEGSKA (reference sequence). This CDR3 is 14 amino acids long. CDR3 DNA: TGCAGTGCTAGATATACCGGGACAGTGGTAGAGCAGTACTTC. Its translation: CSARYTGTVVEQYF.

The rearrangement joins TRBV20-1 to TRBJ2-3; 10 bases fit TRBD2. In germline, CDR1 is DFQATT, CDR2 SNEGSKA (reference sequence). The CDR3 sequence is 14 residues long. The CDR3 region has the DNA TGCAGCCGAAAAACTAGCGGGGGCACAGATACGCAGTATTTT. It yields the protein CSRKTSGGTDTQYF.

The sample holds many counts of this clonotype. This CDR3 is CASSLRDSATGELFF. For the CDR3, the DNA is TGCGCCAGCAGCCTCCGGGACTCAGCCACCGGGGAGCTGTTTTTT. This chain joins TRBV5-1 and TRBJ2-2; maybe TRBD2 (6 bases). The V gene lost 4 bases and the J gene lost 4 bases, with 14 bases spanning the gap. The CDR3 extends over 15 amino acids. CDR1 SGHRS and CDR2 YFSETQ come from the germline V gene.

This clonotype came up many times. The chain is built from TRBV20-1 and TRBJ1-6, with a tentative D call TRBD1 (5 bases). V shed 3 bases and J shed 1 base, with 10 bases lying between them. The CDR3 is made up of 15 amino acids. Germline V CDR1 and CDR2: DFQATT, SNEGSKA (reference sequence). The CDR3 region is CSARLGGSYNSPLHF. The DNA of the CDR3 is TGCAGTGCTAGGTTGGGGGGATCCTATAATTCACCCCTCCACTTT.

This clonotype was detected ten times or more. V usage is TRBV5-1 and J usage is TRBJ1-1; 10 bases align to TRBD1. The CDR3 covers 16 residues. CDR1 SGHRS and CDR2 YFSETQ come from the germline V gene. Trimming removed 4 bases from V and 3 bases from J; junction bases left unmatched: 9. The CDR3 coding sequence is TGCGCCAGCAGCCCCCGGACAGGGGGGTTGGACACTGAAGCTTTCTTT. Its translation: CASSPRTGGLDTEAFF.